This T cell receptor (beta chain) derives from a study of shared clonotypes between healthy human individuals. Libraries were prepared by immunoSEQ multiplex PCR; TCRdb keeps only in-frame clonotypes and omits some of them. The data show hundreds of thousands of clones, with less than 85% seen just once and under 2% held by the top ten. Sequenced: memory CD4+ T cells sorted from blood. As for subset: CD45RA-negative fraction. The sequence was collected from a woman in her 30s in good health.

The CDR3 sequence: CASSQGYTQGNSEQFF. Here the CDR3 DNA reads TGTGCCAGCAGCCAAGGTTATACACAGGGAAACAGTGAGCAGTTCTTC. This chain connects TRBV4-2 to TRBJ2-1, with D possibly being TRBD1 (6 bases). The germline V gene encodes CDR1 LGHNA and CDR2 YNFKEQ. CDR3 length: 16 residues. The V gene lost 1 base and the J gene lost 9 bases, with 19 bases spanning the gap.